The sequence of this T cell receptor (beta chain) was determined in a study of Graves' ophthalmopathy and Graves' hyperthyroidism. Looking at the study overall: Stable hyperthyroidism meant no ophthalmopathy within 18 months of follow-up.

RNA transcripts yielded amplified TCR beta CDR3 regions. First-round RT-PCR with HTBI primers preceded a second-round multiplex PCR. TCRdb re-derived calls from the multiplex PCR reads in MiXCR, one entry per CDR3 protein. The repertoire holds 900,000 to 1,200,000 distinct CDR3 sequences, with 35% to 45% as singletons. Trimming shortened V by 0 bases and J by 4 bases, and 6 bases separated the two germline ends. Germline loops: CDR1 LGHNA, CDR2 YSLEER. The CDR3 consists of 14 residues. This clonotype was observed many times. Sequencing used peripheral blood or thyroid tissue (not recorded which). This chain connects TRBV4-3 to TRBJ1-4; D unclear. The sequence derives from an adult man with Graves' hyperthyroidism. This chain's CDR3 is CASSQDTSNEKLFF. The CDR3 coding sequence is TGCGCCAGCAGCCAAGATACCAGTAATGAAAAACTGTTTTTT.